This TCR beta chain was sequenced in a study of cytomegalovirus exposure and HLA in healthy donors. Overall study findings and caveats: Across donors, sequencing depth was assumed by presence/absence analyses to be roughly uniform.

The PCR contained 60 Vbeta and 13 Jbeta primers. The repertoire was sequenced with immunoSEQ multiplex PCR; TCRdb's copy has only in-frame clones and lacks some. In the table there are 150,000 to 200,000 clones, 84% of which are singletons. Comments on this clone: The antigen remains unidentified.

The germline V gene encodes CDR1 MNHEY and CDR2 SMNVEV (reference sequence). Trimming removed 2 bases from V and 1 base from J, with 15 bases in between. The CDR3 runs 16 residues. This chain connects TRBV27 to TRBJ2-7; D may be TRBD2 (6 bases). The TCR comes from a boy between 5 and 17 years old in good health and CMV-seronegative. Sequences were obtained from PBMCs. In nucleotides, the CDR3 is TGTGCCAGCAGTTTAGAACGGGTGGAGGGATCCTACGAGCAGTACTTC. Translated: CASSLERVEGSYEQYF.